This T cell receptor (beta chain) was found in a study of blood T cell repertoires in COVID-19. Methods used by the authors: How many nucleated cells were present was estimated from reference gene primer amplification. Clones were read by immunoSEQ multiplex PCR, and TCRdb kept only the in-frame ones, dropping some. For V, J and clone size, that table is used; D and trimming come from the DNA. The data contain some 70,000 clones, more than 70% of them singletons. The CDR3 contains 14 residues. Germline CDR1 and CDR2: SGHRS and YFSETQ. V dropped 0 bases and J dropped 0 bases, with 6 bases sitting between them.

The sequenced sample consisted of peripheral blood. V and J are TRBV5-1 and TRBJ1-1; D unresolved. This TCR was recovered from a man aged 50 or older with COVID-19, enrolled during active disease. The CDR3 coding sequence is TGCGCCAGCAGCTTGGAAAACATGAACACTGAAGCTTTCTTT. As protein: CASSLENMNTEAFF.